Shown below are 9 T cell receptor beta chains from a single sample sequenced in a study of T-cell memory formation after mild COVID-19. Using its own MiXCR run on the 5' RACE reads, TCRdb lists one record per CDR3 protein. The sample shows roughly 480,000 distinct CDR3 sequences, more than 20% of them seen only once. Sample: PBMCs or a T cell subset sorted from them (not recorded which). The origin of the receptors is an adult woman who had mild COVID-19 (a few samples of this study predate the infection). Cell type and time point are not known.

This clonotype was seen only a few times. The rearrangement links TRBV15 to TRBJ2-2, with D unclear. The CDR3 extends over 14 amino acids. The germline gives CDR1 LNHNV, CDR2 YYDKDF (reference sequence). V lost 1 base, J lost 5 bases, and 8 bases lay in between. The CDR3 sequence is CATSRVPRTGELFF. The CDR3 DNA reads TGTGCCACCAGCAGAGTCCCGCGGACCGGGGAGCTGTTTTTT.

This chain joins TRBV5-1 and TRBJ2-1, with TRBD2 matching over 7 bases. Per the germline V gene, CDR1 is SGHRS and CDR2 is YFSETQ. With 4 bases clipped from V and 8 bases from J, the junction kept 9 bases outside the gene matches. The CDR3 covers 14 residues. In DNA form, the CDR3 reads TGCGCCAGCAGCCTAGGACTAGATCCCGATGAGCAGTTCTTC. It yields the protein CASSLGLDPDEQFF.

This clonotype was counted only a few times. This chain uses TRBV10-3 with TRBJ2-1; D uncertain. The CDR3 is 13 residues long. The V gene's germline CDR1 is ENHRY and CDR2 SYGVKD. Trimming cost V 8 bases and J 4 bases, with 12 bases left between them. The CDR3 coding sequence is TGTGCCATCTCTTTAGAGATTTACAATGAGCAGTTCTTC. Translation: CAISLEIYNEQFF.

V usage is TRBV24-1 and J usage is TRBJ2-7; D remains ambiguous. Germline V lookup: CDR1 KGHDR, CDR2 SFDVKD. The V and J ends lost 0 bases and 2 bases respectively, with 13 bases between them. This CDR3 is 16 amino acids long. This CDR3 reads CATSDLKGLLAYEQYF. The CDR3 bases are TGTGCCACCAGTGATTTGAAGGGTTTATTAGCCTACGAGCAGTACTTC.

This clonotype came up many times. This chain connects TRBV5-1 to TRBJ2-1; 12 bases line up with TRBD2. Germline V gives CDR1 SGHRS, CDR2 YFSETQ. V was clipped by 0 bases and J by 9 bases; unmatched bases: 7. The CDR3 runs 16 residues. CDR3 sequence (DNA): TGCGCCAGCAGCTTGGCACTAGCGGGGGGACGGAGTGAGCAGTTCTTC. It translates to CASSLALAGGRSEQFF.

The sample holds one count of this clonotype. CDR3 bases: TGTGCCAGCAGCCAAGCTCGGACAGTGAACACTGAAGCTTTCTTT. Amino acids: CASSQARTVNTEAFF. The genes are TRBV14 and TRBJ1-1, with D perhaps TRBD1 (6 bases). The CDR3 length is 15 residues. V was shortened by 1 base and J by 0 bases, with 9 bases between the two germline ends. The germline V gene has CDR1 SGHDN and CDR2 FVKESK.

There are a few counts of this clonotype. The chain couples TRBV12-3 or TRBV12-4 to TRBJ1-1; TRBD1 might be the D (6 bases). The CDR3 is 14 residues long. V lost 4 bases, J lost 6 bases, and 15 bases lay in between. CDR3 amino acids: CASSSQRGFAEAFF. In nucleotides, the CDR3 is TGTGCCAGCAGTTCCCAGAGGGGGTTCGCTGAAGCTTTCTTT.

This clonotype came up once. The V and J genes are TRBV9 and TRBJ2-3; unclear D gene. Germline-derived CDR1 and CDR2 are SGDLS and YYNGEE. V was cut by 2 bases and J by 2 bases, with 9 bases left in between. The CDR3 length is 14 residues. This chain's CDR3 is CASSVQRPTDTQYF. For the CDR3, the DNA is TGTGCCAGCAGCGTCCAGCGACCCACAGATACGCAGTATTTT.

The gene calls are TRBV6-5 and TRBJ2-1, with D tentatively TRBD1 (6 bases). Germline V gives CDR1 MNHEY, CDR2 SVGAGI. V was cut by 6 bases and J by 8 bases, with 26 bases left in between. CDR3 length: 17 residues. The CDR3 loop is CASSRNPTGTGGDEQFF. The CDR3 DNA follows: TGTGCCAGCAGCCGGAACCCAACAGGGACCGGAGGCGATGAGCAGTTCTTC.